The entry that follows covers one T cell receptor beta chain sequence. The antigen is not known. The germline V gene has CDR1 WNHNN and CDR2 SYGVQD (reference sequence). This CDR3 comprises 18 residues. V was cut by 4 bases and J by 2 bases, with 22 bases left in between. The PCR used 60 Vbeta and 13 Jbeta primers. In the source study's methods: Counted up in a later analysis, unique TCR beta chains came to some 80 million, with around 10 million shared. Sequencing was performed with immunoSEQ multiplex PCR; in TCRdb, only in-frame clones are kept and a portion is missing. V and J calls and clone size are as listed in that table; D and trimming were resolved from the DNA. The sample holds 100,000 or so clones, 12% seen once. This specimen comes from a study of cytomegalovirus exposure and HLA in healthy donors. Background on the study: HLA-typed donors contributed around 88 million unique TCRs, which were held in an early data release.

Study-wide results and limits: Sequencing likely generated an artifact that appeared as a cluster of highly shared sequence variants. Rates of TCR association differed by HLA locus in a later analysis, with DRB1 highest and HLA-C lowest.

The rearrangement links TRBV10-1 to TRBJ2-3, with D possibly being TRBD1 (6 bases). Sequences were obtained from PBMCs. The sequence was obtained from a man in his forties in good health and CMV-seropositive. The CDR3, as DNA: TGCGCCAGCAGTGGGGGACACTTTTCGAAGCTTAACACAGATACGCAGTATTTT. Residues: CASSGGHFSKLNTDTQYF.